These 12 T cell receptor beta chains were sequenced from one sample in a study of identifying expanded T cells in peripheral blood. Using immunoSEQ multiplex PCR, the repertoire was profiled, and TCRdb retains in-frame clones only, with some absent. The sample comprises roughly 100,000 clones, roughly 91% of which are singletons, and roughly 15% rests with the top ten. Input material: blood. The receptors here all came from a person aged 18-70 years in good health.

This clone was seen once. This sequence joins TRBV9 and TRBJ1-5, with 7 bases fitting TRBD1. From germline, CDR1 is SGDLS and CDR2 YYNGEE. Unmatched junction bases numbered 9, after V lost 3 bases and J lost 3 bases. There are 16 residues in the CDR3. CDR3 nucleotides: TGTGCCAGCAGCGGAAAGGACAGGCCCGCCAATCAGCCCCAGCATTTT. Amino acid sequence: CASSGKDRPANQPQHF.

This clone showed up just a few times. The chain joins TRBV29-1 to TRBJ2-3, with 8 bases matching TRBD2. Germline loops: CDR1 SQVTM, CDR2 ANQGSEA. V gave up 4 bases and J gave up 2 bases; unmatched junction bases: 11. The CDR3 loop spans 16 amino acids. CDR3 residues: CSVAKEPGGNTDTQYF. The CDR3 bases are TGCAGCGTTGCTAAAGAACCGGGGGGGAACACAGATACGCAGTATTTT.

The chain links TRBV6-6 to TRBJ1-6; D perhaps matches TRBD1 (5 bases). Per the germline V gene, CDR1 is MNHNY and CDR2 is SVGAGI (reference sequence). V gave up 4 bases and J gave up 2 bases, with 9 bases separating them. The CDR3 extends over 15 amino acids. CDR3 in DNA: TGTGCCAGCAGTTTGACAGACACCTATAATTCACCCCTCCACTTT. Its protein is CASSLTDTYNSPLHF.

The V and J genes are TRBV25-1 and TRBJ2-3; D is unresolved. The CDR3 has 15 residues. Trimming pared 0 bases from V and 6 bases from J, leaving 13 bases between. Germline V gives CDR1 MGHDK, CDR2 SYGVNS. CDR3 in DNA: TGTGCCAGCAGTGAATATAGCCAGGCGAGGGATACGCAGTATTTT. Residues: CASSEYSQARDTQYF.

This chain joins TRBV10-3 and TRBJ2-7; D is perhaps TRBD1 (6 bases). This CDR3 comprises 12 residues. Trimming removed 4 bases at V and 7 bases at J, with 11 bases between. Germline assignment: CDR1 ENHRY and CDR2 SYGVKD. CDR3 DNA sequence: TGTGCCATCAGTGCGGACAGCCGAGAGCAGTACTTC. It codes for CAISADSREQYF.

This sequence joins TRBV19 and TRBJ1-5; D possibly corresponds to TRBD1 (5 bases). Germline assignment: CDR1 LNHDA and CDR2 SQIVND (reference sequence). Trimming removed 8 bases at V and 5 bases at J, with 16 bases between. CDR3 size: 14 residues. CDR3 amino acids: CASRSRGSDQPQHF. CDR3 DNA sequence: TGTGCCAGTCGCTCTCGGGGCTCAGATCAGCCCCAGCATTTT.

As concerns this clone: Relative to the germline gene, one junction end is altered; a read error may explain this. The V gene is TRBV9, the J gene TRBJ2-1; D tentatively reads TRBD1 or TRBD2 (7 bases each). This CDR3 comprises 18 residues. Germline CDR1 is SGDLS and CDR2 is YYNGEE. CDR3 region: CTSSVVPGLRGGNNEQFF. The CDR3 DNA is TGTACCAGCAGCGTAGTCCCGGGACTCAGGGGGGGTAACAATGAGCAGTTCTTC. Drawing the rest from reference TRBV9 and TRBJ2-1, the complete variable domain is DSGVTQTPKHLITATGQRVTLRCSPRSGDLSVYWYQQSLDQGLQFLIQYYNGEERAKGNILERFSAQQFPDLHSELNLSSLELGDSALYFCTSSVVPGLRGGNNEQFFGPGTRLTVL.

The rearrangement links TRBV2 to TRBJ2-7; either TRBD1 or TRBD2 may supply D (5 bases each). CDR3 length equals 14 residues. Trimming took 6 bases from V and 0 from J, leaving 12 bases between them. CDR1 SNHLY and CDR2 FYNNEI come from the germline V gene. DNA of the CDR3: TGTGCCAGCAGCGGGGACCGGGTCTCCTACGAGCAGTACTTC. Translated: CASSGDRVSYEQYF.

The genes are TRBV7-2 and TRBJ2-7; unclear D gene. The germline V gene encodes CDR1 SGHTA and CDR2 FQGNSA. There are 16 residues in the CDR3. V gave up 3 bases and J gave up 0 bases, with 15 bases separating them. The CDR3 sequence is CASSFVLKTTSYEQYF. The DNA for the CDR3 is TGTGCCAGCAGCTTCGTTCTTAAGACCACCTCCTACGAGCAGTACTTC.

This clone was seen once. This CDR3 reads CASSPRLAGQFF. DNA of the CDR3: TGTGCCAGCAGCCCTAGACTAGCGGGGCAGTTCTTC. J is TRBJ2-1 and V is TRBV6-6, with TRBD2 matching 10 bases. The CDR3 consists of 12 residues. Germline V gene data show CDR1 as MNHNY and CDR2 as SVGAGI (reference sequence). J gave up 12 bases and V 6 bases, and 5 bases lay outside the gene matches.

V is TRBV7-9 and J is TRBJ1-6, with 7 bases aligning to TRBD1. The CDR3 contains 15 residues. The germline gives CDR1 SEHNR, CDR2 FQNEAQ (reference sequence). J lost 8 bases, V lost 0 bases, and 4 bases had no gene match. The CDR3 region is CASSLARGRDSPLHF. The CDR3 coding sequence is TGTGCCAGCAGCTTAGCGAGGGGGCGTGATTCACCCCTCCACTTT.

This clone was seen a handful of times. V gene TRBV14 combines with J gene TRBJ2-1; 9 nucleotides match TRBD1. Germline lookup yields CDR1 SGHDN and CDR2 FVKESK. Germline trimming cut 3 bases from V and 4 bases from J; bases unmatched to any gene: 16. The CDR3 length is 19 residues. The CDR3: CASSHSTFRGTGTYNEQFF. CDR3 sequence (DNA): TGTGCCAGCAGCCACTCCACGTTCAGAGGGACAGGGACTTACAATGAGCAGTTCTTC.